This T cell receptor beta chain was captured in a study of blood T cell repertoires in COVID-19. The CDR3 runs to 12 residues. V gave up 2 bases and J gave up 9 bases, with 11 bases separating them. CDR1 and CDR2 (germline): SGHTA, FQGNSA. The study drew participants aged about 18 to 95 years from 20 to 30 US areas. The study assigned cohorts using participant-reported clinical history. Each recovered donor of Cohort 3 presented with two negative PCRs, clearance, or symptom resolution. Data came from immunoSEQ multiplex PCR; TCRdb stores just in-frame clones and leaves some out. The data show about 190,000 clones, with 70% to 85% seen just once and around 15% held by the top ten.

This clonotype originated in a woman aged 45-59 years who had recovered from COVID-19. This chain links TRBV7-2 with TRBJ2-7, with no clear D. What was sequenced was PBMCs or T cells enriched from blood (not recorded which). CDR3 in DNA: TGTGCCAGCAGCTTATTGAGGAACGGGCAGTACTTC. Protein sequence: CASSLLRNGQYF. The complete variable domain, with remaining parts taken from reference TRBV7-2 and TRBJ2-7, reads GAGVSQSPSNKVTEKGKDVELRCDPISGHTALYWYRQSLGQGLEFLIYFQGNSAPDKSGLPSDRFSAERTGGSVSTLTIQRTQQEDSAVYLCASSLLRNGQYFGPGTRLTVT.